This is a list of T cell receptor beta chains from one sample in a study of cytomegalovirus exposure and HLA in healthy donors. Profiled with immunoSEQ multiplex PCR; TCRdb holds only in-frame clones, not every one. The data show over 150,000 clones, 80% to 90% seen once. Source material: PBMCs. The receptors shown here come from a girl aged 2-10 years in good health and CMV-seropositive. The CDR3 runs from the conserved cysteine through the conserved F or W. Fields, in order: CDR3 length, clone size, D gene, V gene, J gene, CDR3 protein, CDR3 DNA. D genes are given only for firm matches. Some rows mark clone size as missing; the rest say once, few, many or name a class of expanded clone.

len: 15; abundance: once; d_gene: -; v_gene: TRBV7-3; j_gene: TRBJ2-7; CDR3aa: CASSLNRGARYEQYF; CDR3nt: TGTGCCAGCAGCTTAAATCGGGGGGCTCGCTACGAGCAGTACTTC
len: 16; abundance: -; d_gene: -; v_gene: TRBV9; j_gene: TRBJ2-5; CDR3aa: CASSVDAGRYQETQYF; CDR3nt: TGTGCCAGCAGCGTAGATGCGGGACGGTACCAAGAGACCCAGTACTTC
len: 13; abundance: -; d_gene: -; v_gene: TRBV15; j_gene: TRBJ2-7; CDR3aa: CATSKGEAYEQYF; CDR3nt: TGTGCCACCAGCAAAGGGGAAGCCTACGAGCAGTACTTC
len: 14; abundance: -; d_gene: TRBD1; v_gene: TRBV28; j_gene: TRBJ1-1; CDR3aa: CASSSGQGNTEAFF; CDR3nt: TGTGCCAGCAGTTCCGGACAGGGGAACACTGAAGCTTTCTTT
len: 17; abundance: -; d_gene: TRBD1; v_gene: TRBV10-3; j_gene: TRBJ1-4; CDR3aa: CAISDFPGGATNEKLFF; CDR3nt: TGTGCCATCAGTGATTTCCCAGGGGGAGCAACTAATGAAAAACTGTTTTTT
len: 19; abundance: -; d_gene: -; v_gene: TRBV4-2; j_gene: TRBJ2-6; CDR3aa: CASSQDKSALNSGANVLTF; CDR3nt: TGTGCCAGCAGCCAAGATAAAAGCGCCTTAAACTCTGGGGCCAACGTCCTGACTTTC
len: 14; abundance: -; d_gene: TRBD2; v_gene: TRBV9; j_gene: TRBJ2-1; CDR3aa: CASNWGLGGEEQFF; CDR3nt: TGTGCCAGCAACTGGGGACTAGGGGGTGAGGAGCAGTTCTTC
len: 16; abundance: -; d_gene: -; v_gene: TRBV6-5; j_gene: TRBJ2-7; CDR3aa: CASSYSVSPADYEQYF; CDR3nt: TGTGCCAGCAGTTACTCGGTGTCCCCCGCGGACTACGAGCAGTACTTC
len: 17; abundance: -; d_gene: TRBD2; v_gene: TRBV4-1; j_gene: TRBJ2-7; CDR3aa: CASSQGDPSGISYEQYF; CDR3nt: TGCGCCAGCAGCCAAGGGGATCCTAGCGGCATCTCCTACGAGCAGTACTTC
len: 15; abundance: -; d_gene: TRBD2; v_gene: TRBV2; j_gene: TRBJ2-1; CDR3aa: CASSEGTSTYNEQFF; CDR3nt: TGTGCCAGCAGTGAGGGGACTAGCACCTACAATGAGCAGTTCTTC
len: 14; abundance: -; d_gene: -; v_gene: TRBV10-3; j_gene: TRBJ1-5; CDR3aa: CAISEPGGNQPQHF; CDR3nt: TGTGCCATCAGTGAGCCTGGAGGGAATCAGCCCCAGCATTTT
len: 16; abundance: -; d_gene: TRBD2; v_gene: TRBV30; j_gene: TRBJ2-3; CDR3aa: CAWTMGLAGGHNTQYF; CDR3nt: TGTGCCTGGACTATGGGACTAGCGGGGGGGCATAATACGCAGTATTTT
len: 13; abundance: -; d_gene: -; v_gene: TRBV29-1; j_gene: TRBJ1-3; CDR3aa: CSVLGAAGNTIYF; CDR3nt: TGCAGCGTTCTGGGGGCGGCTGGAAACACCATATATTTT
len: 17; abundance: -; d_gene: -; v_gene: TRBV21-1; j_gene: TRBJ2-3; CDR3aa: CASMNRRGQGVTDTQYF; CDR3nt: TGTGCCAGCATGAACCGAAGGGGACAGGGGGTTACAGATACGCAGTATTTT
len: 14; abundance: many; d_gene: -; v_gene: TRBV18; j_gene: TRBJ2-7; CDR3aa: CASSPVSSSYEQYF; CDR3nt: TGTGCCAGCTCACCGGTTAGCAGCTCCTACGAGCAGTACTTC
len: 15; abundance: once; d_gene: TRBD2; v_gene: TRBV2; j_gene: TRBJ2-3; CDR3aa: CAARTGGRYTDTQYF; CDR3nt: TGTGCCGCTCGAACCGGCGGGAGGTACACAGATACGCAGTATTTT
len: 15; abundance: -; d_gene: TRBD2; v_gene: TRBV7-3; j_gene: TRBJ2-1; CDR3aa: CASSTTSGSGDEQFF; CDR3nt: TGTGCCAGCAGCACAACTAGCGGGAGTGGCGATGAGCAGTTCTTC
len: 14; abundance: -; d_gene: -; v_gene: TRBV4-2; j_gene: TRBJ1-6; CDR3aa: CASSRGEGNSPLHF; CDR3nt: TGTGCCAGCAGCCGGGGGGAGGGTAATTCACCCCTCCACTTT
len: 15; abundance: -; d_gene: TRBD2; v_gene: TRBV27; j_gene: TRBJ2-3; CDR3aa: CASSLAGGSTDTQYF; CDR3nt: TGTGCCAGCAGTCTAGCGGGGGGTAGCACAGATACGCAGTATTTT
len: 13; abundance: once; d_gene: -; v_gene: TRBV19; j_gene: TRBJ2-1; CDR3aa: CASSIGQRARQFF; CDR3nt: TGTGCCAGTAGTATAGGCCAGCGGGCGAGGCAGTTCTTC
len: 13; abundance: -; d_gene: -; v_gene: TRBV5-8; j_gene: TRBJ1-1; CDR3aa: CASSRARNTEAFF; CDR3nt: TGTGCCAGCAGCAGAGCACGTAACACTGAAGCTTTCTTT
len: 11; abundance: -; d_gene: -; v_gene: TRBV6-1; j_gene: TRBJ1-1; CDR3aa: CASSDGTEAFF; CDR3nt: TGTGCCAGCAGTGACGGCACTGAAGCTTTCTTT
len: 14; abundance: -; d_gene: -; v_gene: TRBV29-1; j_gene: TRBJ2-3; CDR3aa: CSGQGFRGTDTQYF; CDR3nt: TGCAGCGGCCAGGGGTTTAGGGGCACAGATACGCAGTATTTT
len: 11; abundance: few; d_gene: -; v_gene: TRBV6-5; j_gene: TRBJ2-2; CDR3aa: CASSRTGELFF; CDR3nt: TGTGCCAGCAGTCGCACCGGGGAGCTGTTTTTT
len: 12; abundance: -; d_gene: -; v_gene: TRBV28; j_gene: TRBJ2-7; CDR3aa: CASDNRKYEQYF; CDR3nt: TGTGCCAGCGACAACCGGAAATACGAGCAGTACTTC
len: 15; abundance: -; d_gene: TRBD2; v_gene: TRBV5-1; j_gene: TRBJ2-7; CDR3aa: CASSVDSAGGYEQCF; CDR3nt: TGCGCCAGCAGCGTGGACAGTGCGGGGGGATACGAGCAGTGCTTC
len: 12; abundance: -; d_gene: -; v_gene: TRBV6-1; j_gene: TRBJ2-7; CDR3aa: CASSEPGYEQYF; CDR3nt: TGTGCCAGCAGTGAACCCGGCTACGAGCAGTACTTC
len: 14; abundance: once; d_gene: TRBD1; v_gene: TRBV28; j_gene: TRBJ1-2; CDR3aa: CASSTYRGFYGYTF; CDR3nt: TGTGCCAGCAGTACTTACAGGGGTTTCTATGGCTACACCTTC
len: 16; abundance: few; d_gene: -; v_gene: TRBV5-1; j_gene: TRBJ1-2; CDR3aa: CASSLVTGWNNYGYTF; CDR3nt: TGCGCCAGCAGCTTGGTAACAGGGTGGAATAACTATGGCTACACCTTC
len: 14; abundance: few; d_gene: -; v_gene: TRBV5-6; j_gene: TRBJ1-1; CDR3aa: CASRRGGLNTEAFF; CDR3nt: TGTGCCAGCAGGCGTGGCGGATTGAACACTGAAGCTTTCTTT
len: 14; abundance: -; d_gene: -; v_gene: TRBV19; j_gene: TRBJ2-7; CDR3aa: CASSLPGVSYEQYF; CDR3nt: TGTGCCAGTAGTTTGCCCGGGGTCTCCTACGAGCAGTACTTC